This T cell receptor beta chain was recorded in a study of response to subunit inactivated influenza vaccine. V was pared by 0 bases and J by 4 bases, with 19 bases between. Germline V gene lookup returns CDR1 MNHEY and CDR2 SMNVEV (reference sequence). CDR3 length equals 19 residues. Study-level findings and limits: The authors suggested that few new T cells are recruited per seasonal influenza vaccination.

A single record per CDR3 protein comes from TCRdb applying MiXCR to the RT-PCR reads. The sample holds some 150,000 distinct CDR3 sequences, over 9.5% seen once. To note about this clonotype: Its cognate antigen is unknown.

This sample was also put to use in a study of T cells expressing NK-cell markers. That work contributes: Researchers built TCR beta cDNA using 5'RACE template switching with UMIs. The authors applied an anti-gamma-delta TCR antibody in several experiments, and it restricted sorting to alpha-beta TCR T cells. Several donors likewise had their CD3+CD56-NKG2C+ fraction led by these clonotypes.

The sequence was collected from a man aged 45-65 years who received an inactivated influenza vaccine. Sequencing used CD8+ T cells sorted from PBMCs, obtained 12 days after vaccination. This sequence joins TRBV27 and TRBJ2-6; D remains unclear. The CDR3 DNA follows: TGTGCCAGCAGTTTATCCCCGGCAGCCCTAGGTTCGGGGGCCAACGTCCTGACTTTC. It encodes CASSLSPAALGSGANVLTF.